Given below is one T cell receptor (beta chain) in context. CDR1 SGHTA and CDR2 FQGTGA come from the germline V gene. The CDR3 is 15 residues long. Trimming took 6 bases from V and 3 from J; bases not matched to a gene: 6. These data belong to a study of blood T cell repertoires in COVID-19. About the research overall: The cDNA or gDNA used as material had been derived from T cells, B-cell-depleted T cells, or PBMCs.

Assay used: immunoSEQ multiplex PCR; TCRdb lists only in-frame clones, some missing. The sample carries tens of thousands of clones, about 90% recorded once. The TCR sequence derives from a woman between 45 and 60 years old with active or convalescent COVID-19. The V gene is TRBV7-3, the J gene TRBJ2-3; 10 positions match TRBD2. Sequencing was done on a sample of peripheral blood. CDR3 coding DNA: TGTGCCAGCAGTCGCAGCGGGGGGGCGACAGATACGCAGTATTTT. Amino acids: CASSRSGGATDTQYF.